This T cell receptor (beta chain) was recovered during a study of T cells after yellow fever vaccination. Study-level findings and limits: A weaker secondary response peaked on day 5, the primary on day 15.

This CDR3 region has 18 residues. V trimming: 5 bases; J trimming: 4 bases; junction bases outside the gene matches: 15. Germline CDR1 reads MDHEN; CDR2 reads SYDVKM. Worth noting for this clonotype: Its antigen is as yet unknown.

A single record per CDR3 protein comes from TCRdb applying MiXCR to the 5' RACE reads. The sample includes about 240,000 distinct CDR3 sequences, approximately 3.8% of them seen just once. The source was PBMCs, collected 15 days after the yellow fever booster vaccination. The sequence was collected from a man between 18 and 29 years old who received the YFV17D yellow fever vaccine. The chain has TRBV28 and TRBJ2-1; 9 nucleotides agree with TRBD2. CDR3 DNA sequence: TGTGCCAGCAGTCCGCCGGGTAGCGGGGGTTTCCCATACAATGAGCAGTTCTTC. Protein sequence: CASSPPGSGGFPYNEQFF.